A selection of T cell receptor beta chains follows, all from one sample in a study of technical replicates of blood from a handful of donors. Using immunoSEQ multiplex PCR, the repertoire was profiled, and TCRdb retains in-frame clones only, with some absent. The repertoire holds tens of thousands of clones, with about 96% as singletons. The sample taken for sequencing was T cells isolated from PBMCs. The receptor set was obtained from a human donor in good health. CDR3s leave out the opening cysteine and the closing phenylalanine or tryptophan.

v_gene: TRBV6-1; len: 14; CDR3aa: ASSDRGGARRTEAF
v_gene: TRBV11-2; len: 14; CDR3aa: ASTSYYLMTNEKLF
v_gene: TRBV6-5; len: 12; CDR3aa: ASCLAGRTDTQY
v_gene: TRBV28; len: 13; CDR3aa: ASSLSSVGAYEQY
v_gene: TRBV9; len: 12; CDR3aa: ASSVSLALDTQY
v_gene: TRBV5-4; len: 13; CDR3aa: ASSWGGQVNTEAF
v_gene: TRBV28; len: 13; CDR3aa: ASSRRAQVGNEQF
v_gene: TRBV6-6; len: 14; CDR3aa: ASSPDRGPSNQPQH
v_gene: TRBV27; len: 15; CDR3aa: ASSFTQLAVHTGELF
v_gene: TRBV28; len: 12; CDR3aa: ASRRYGSTDTQY
v_gene: TRBV5-1; len: 14; CDR3aa: ASSFGGPLLSYEQY
v_gene: TRBV29-1; len: 12; CDR3aa: SGTGTGSFGEAF
v_gene: TRBV7-8; len: 14; CDR3aa: ASSLVAGWDADTQY
v_gene: TRBV11-2; len: 14; CDR3aa: ASSSGGLRSSYEQY
v_gene: TRBV18; len: 12; CDR3aa: ASSPPEGRETQY
v_gene: TRBV19; len: 12; CDR3aa: ASRQVPTNYGYT
v_gene: TRBV9; len: 12; CDR3aa: ASSERQGSTEAF
v_gene: TRBV5-1; len: 10; CDR3aa: ASSWDSYEQY
v_gene: TRBV10-3; len: 14; CDR3aa: AISDGIGQGQYGYT
v_gene: TRBV5-6; len: 13; CDR3aa: ASSEDRGANYGYT
v_gene: TRBV6-5; len: 13; CDR3aa: ASSYLAGGGYEQY
v_gene: TRBV2; len: 10; CDR3aa: ASIEQKETQY
v_gene: TRBV29-1; len: 10; CDR3aa: SVGRGDYGYT
v_gene: TRBV9; len: 14; CDR3aa: ASSPADSYLNTEAF
v_gene: TRBV2; len: 13; CDR3aa: ASIGGASSYNEQF
v_gene: TRBV6-1; len: 13; CDR3aa: ASSETAGLIYGYT
v_gene: TRBV30; len: 13; CDR3aa: AWSVHSGGWQEQF
v_gene: TRBV7-2; len: 11; CDR3aa: ASRLAGNNEQF
v_gene: TRBV18; len: 15; CDR3aa: ASSDHPLAEEGDTQY
v_gene: TRBV2; len: 10; CDR3aa: ASLPSGTEAF
v_gene: TRBV19; len: 13; CDR3aa: ASSSQGRGANVLT
v_gene: TRBV29-1; len: 11; CDR3aa: SVEDPVNTEAF
v_gene: TRBV18; len: 13; CDR3aa: ASSPLDSSYNEQF
v_gene: TRBV9; len: 14; CDR3aa: ASSPPAGVGRETQY
v_gene: TRBV11-2; len: 12; CDR3aa: ASLRGGSRDTIY
v_gene: TRBV4-1; len: 16; CDR3aa: ASSQDHPGTESYNEQF
v_gene: TRBV9; len: 15; CDR3aa: ASSVTSGMLVYNEQF
v_gene: TRBV6-1; len: 11; CDR3aa: ASSQDRNTEAF
v_gene: TRBV4-1; len: 13; CDR3aa: ASSPGQGSSYEQY
v_gene: TRBV12-5; len: 16; CDR3aa: ASGLGRLRRGKGDEQF
v_gene: TRBV5-6; len: 12; CDR3aa: ASSLNGGSYEQY
v_gene: TRBV7-7; len: 11; CDR3aa: ASSLAQGYEQY
v_gene: TRBV5-1; len: 16; CDR3aa: ASSLVVLAGSNTGELF